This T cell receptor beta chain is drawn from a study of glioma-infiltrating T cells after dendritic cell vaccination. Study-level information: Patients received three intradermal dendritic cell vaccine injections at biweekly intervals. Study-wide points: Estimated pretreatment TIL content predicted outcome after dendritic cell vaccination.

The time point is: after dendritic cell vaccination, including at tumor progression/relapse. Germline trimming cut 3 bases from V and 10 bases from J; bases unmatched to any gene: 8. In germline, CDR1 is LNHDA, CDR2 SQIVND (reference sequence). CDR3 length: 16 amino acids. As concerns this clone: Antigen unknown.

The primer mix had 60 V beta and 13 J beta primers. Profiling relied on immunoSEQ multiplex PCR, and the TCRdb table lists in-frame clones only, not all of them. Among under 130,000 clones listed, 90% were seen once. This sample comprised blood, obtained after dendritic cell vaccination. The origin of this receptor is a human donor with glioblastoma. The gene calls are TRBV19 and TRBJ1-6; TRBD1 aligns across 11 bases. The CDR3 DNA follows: TGTGCCAGTAGTATTTGGACAGGGGGCCTTGGGTCACCCCTCCACTTT. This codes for CASSIWTGGLGSPLHF.